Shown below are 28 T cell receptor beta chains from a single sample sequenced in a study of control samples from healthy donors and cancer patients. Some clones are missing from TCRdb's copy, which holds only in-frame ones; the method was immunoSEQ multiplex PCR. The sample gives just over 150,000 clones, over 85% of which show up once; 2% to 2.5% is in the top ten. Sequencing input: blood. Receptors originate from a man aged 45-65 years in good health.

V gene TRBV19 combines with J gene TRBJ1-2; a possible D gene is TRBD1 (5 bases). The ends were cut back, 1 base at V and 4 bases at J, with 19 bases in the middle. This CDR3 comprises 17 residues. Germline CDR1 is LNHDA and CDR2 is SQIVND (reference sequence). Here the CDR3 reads CASSIVGAELNLYGYTF. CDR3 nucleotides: TGTGCCAGTAGTATAGTAGGGGCGGAACTCAACCTCTATGGCTACACCTTC.

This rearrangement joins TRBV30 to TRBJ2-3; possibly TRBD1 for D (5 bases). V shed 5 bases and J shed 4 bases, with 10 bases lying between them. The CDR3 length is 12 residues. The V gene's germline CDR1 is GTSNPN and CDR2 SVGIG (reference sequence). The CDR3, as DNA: TGTGCCTGGGCCAAAGGGGCAGATACGCAGTATTTT. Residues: CAWAKGADTQYF.

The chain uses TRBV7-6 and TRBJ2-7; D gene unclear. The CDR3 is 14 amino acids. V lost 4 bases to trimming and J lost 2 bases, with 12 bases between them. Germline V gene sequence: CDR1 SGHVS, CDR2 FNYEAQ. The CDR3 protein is CASSSPGGTYEQYF. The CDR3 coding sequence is TGTGCCAGCAGCTCCCCCGGTGGGACCTACGAGCAGTACTTC.

The CDR3 is CASSLRQKSSYGYTF. DNA of the CDR3: TGTGCCAGCAGCCTCCGACAGAAAAGCTCATATGGCTACACCTTC. V gene TRBV11-2 combines with J gene TRBJ1-2, with D possibly being TRBD1 (5 bases). CDR1 and CDR2 (germline): SGHAT, FQNNGV. The CDR3 length is 15 residues. V was pared by 5 bases and J by 5 bases, with 18 bases between.

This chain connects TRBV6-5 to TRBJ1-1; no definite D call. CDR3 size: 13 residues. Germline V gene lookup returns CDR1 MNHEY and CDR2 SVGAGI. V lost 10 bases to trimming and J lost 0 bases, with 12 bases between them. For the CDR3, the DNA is TGTGCCACCATGACAATCATGAACACTGAAGCTTTCTTT. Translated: CATMTIMNTEAFF.

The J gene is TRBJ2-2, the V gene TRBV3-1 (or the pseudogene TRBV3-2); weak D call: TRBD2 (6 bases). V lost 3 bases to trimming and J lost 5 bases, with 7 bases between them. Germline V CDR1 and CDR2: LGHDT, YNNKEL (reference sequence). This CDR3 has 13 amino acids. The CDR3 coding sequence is TGTGCCAGCAGCCACCGGGGGACCGGGGAGCTGTTTTTT. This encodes CASSHRGTGELFF.

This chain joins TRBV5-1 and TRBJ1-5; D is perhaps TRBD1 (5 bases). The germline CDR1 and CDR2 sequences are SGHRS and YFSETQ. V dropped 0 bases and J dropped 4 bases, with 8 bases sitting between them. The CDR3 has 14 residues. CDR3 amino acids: CASSLGSGNQPQHF. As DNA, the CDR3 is TGCGCCAGCAGCTTGGGGTCAGGGAATCAGCCCCAGCATTTT. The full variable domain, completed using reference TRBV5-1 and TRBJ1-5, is KAGVTQTPRYLIKTRGQQVTLSCSPISGHRSVSWYQQTPGQGLQFLFEYFSETQRNKGNFPGRFSGRQFSNSRSEMNVSTLELGDSALYLCASSLGSGNQPQHFGDGTRLSIL.

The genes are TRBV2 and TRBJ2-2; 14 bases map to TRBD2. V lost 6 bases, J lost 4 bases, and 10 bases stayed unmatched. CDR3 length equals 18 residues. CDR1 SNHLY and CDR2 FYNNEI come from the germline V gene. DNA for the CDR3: TGTGCCAGCAGGGTGGGACTAGCGGGAGTCCGGTTCACCGGGGAGCTGTTTTTT. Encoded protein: CASRVGLAGVRFTGELFF.

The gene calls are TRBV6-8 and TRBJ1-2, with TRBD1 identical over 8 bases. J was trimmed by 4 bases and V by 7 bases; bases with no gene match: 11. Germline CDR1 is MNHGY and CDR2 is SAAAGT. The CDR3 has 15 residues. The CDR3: CASMVTRGRGYGYTF. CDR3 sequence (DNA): TGTGCCAGCATGGTTACCAGGGGGCGAGGCTATGGCTACACCTTC.

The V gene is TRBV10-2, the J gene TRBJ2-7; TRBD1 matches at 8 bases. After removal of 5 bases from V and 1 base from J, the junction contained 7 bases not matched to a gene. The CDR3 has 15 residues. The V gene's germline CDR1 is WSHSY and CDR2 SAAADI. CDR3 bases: TGCGCCAGCAGTCTCCGACAGGGGATGTCCTACGAGCAGTACTTC. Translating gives CASSLRQGMSYEQYF.

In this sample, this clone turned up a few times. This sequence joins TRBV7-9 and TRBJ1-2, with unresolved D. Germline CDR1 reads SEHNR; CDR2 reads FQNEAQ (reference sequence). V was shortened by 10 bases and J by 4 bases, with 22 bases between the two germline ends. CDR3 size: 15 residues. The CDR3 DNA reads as TGTGCCATTTTTAAAGTTGATCATTCCTTCTATGGCTACACCTTC. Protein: CAIFKVDHSFYGYTF.

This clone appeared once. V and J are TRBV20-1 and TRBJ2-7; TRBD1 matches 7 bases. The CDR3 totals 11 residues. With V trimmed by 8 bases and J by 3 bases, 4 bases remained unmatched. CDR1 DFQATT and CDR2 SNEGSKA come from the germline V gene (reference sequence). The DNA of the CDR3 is TGCAGTCTGGGACAGTACTACGAGCAGTACTTC. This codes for CSLGQYYEQYF.

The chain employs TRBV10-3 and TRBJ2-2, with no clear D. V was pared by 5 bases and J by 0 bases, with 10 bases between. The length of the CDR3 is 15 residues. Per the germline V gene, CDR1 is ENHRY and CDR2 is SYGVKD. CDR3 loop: CAISPGFANTGELFF. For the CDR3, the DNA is TGTGCCATCAGTCCAGGATTCGCGAACACCGGGGAGCTGTTTTTT.

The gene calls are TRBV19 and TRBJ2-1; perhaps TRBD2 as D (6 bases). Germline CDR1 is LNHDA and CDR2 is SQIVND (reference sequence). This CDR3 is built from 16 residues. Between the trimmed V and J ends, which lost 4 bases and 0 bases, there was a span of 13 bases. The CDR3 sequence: CASSKLQTSSYNEQFF. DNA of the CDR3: TGTGCCAGTAGTAAGCTACAGACTAGCTCCTACAATGAGCAGTTCTTC.

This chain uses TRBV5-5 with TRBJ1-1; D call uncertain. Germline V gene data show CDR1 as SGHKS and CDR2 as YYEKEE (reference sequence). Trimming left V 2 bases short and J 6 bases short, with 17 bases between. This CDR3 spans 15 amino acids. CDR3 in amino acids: CASSFLPRGLAEAFF. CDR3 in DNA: TGTGCCAGCAGCTTCCTACCGAGAGGTCTCGCTGAAGCTTTCTTT.

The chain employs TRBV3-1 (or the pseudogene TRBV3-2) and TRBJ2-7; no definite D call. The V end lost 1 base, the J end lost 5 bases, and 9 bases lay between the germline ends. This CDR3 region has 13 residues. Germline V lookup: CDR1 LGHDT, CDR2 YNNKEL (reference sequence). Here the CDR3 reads CASSQVRSNEQYF. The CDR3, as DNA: TGTGCCAGCAGCCAAGTCAGGAGCAACGAGCAGTACTTC.

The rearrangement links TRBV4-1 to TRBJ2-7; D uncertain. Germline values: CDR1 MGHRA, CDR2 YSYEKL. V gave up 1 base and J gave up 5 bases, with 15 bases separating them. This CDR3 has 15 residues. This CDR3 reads CASSQALTRTHEQYF. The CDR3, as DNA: TGCGCCAGCAGCCAAGCTTTAACACGAACTCACGAGCAGTACTTC.

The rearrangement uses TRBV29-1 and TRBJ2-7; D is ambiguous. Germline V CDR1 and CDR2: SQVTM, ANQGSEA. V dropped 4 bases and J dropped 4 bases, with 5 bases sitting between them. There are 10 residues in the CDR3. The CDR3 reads CSVVQYEQYF. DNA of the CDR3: TGCAGCGTTGTCCAGTACGAGCAGTACTTC.

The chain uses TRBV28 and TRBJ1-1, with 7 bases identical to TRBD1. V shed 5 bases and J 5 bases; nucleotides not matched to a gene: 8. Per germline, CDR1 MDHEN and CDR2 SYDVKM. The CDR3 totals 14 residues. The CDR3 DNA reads TGTGCCAGCAGTACCCGACAGGGTCGAACTGAAGCTTTCTTT. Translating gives CASSTRQGRTEAFF.

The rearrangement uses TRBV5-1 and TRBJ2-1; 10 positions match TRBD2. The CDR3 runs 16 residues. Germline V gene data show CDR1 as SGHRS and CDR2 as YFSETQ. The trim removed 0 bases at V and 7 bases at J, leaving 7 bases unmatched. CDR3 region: CASSLGFGLAVNEQFF. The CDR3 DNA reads TGCGCCAGCAGCTTGGGATTTGGACTAGCGGTAAATGAGCAGTTCTTC.

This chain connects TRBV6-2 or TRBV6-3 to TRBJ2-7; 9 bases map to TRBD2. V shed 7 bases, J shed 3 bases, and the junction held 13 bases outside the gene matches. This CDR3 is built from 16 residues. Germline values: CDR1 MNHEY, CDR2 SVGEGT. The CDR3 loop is CASTPRLAGSYYEQYF. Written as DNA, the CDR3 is TGTGCCAGCACCCCGCGGCTAGCGGGATCATACTACGAGCAGTACTTC.

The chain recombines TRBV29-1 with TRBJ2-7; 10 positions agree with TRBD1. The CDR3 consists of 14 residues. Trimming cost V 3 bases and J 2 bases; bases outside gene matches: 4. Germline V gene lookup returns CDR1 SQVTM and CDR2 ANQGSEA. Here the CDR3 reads CSVDLGQGTYEQYF. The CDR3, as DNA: TGCAGCGTTGATCTGGGACAGGGGACCTACGAGCAGTACTTC.

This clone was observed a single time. CDR3 sequence reads: CASPTSGTGHYEQYF. CDR3 DNA sequence: TGTGCCAGCCCTACTTCCGGGACAGGGCATTACGAGCAGTACTTC. V is TRBV19 and J is TRBJ2-7; TRBD1 agrees at 9 bases. There are 15 residues in the CDR3. CDR1 and CDR2 from the germline V gene are LNHDA and SQIVND (reference sequence). The junction had 13 bases not matched to a gene; V was cut back by 9 bases and J by 4 bases.

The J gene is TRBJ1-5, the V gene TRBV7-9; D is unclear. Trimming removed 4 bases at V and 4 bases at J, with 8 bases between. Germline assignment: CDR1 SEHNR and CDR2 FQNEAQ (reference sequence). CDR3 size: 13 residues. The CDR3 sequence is CASSSTVNQPQHF. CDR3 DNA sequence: TGTGCCAGCAGCTCGACGGTTAATCAGCCCCAGCATTTT.

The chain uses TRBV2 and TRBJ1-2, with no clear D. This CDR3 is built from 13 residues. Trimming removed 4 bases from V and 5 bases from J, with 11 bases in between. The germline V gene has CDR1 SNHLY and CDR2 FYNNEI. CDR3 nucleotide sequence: TGTGCCAGCAGTGTAAACAGCGATTATGGCTACACCTTC. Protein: CASSVNSDYGYTF.

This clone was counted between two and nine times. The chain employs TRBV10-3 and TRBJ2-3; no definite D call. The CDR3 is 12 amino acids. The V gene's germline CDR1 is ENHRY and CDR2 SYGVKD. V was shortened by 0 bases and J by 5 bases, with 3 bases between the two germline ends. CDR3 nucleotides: TGTGCCATCAGTGAGTCAAGAGATACGCAGTATTTT. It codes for CAISESRDTQYF.

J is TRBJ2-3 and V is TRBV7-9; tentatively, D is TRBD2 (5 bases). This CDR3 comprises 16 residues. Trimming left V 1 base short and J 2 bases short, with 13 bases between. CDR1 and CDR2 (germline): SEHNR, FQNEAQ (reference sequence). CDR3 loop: CASSLGASYTTDTQYF. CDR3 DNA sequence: TGTGCCAGCAGCTTAGGGGCTAGCTACACCACAGATACGCAGTATTTT.

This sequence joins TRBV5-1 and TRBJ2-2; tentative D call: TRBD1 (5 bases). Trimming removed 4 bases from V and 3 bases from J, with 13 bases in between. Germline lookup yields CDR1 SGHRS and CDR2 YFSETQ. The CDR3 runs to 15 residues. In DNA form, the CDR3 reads TGCGCCAGCAGCGGGGCCCCCCTCGACACCGGGGAGCTGTTTTTT. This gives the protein CASSGAPLDTGELFF.